Shown below are 24 T cell receptor beta chains from a single sample sequenced in a study of T cells in localized non-small cell lung cancer. Sequencing used immunoSEQ multiplex PCR; TCRdb keeps in-frame clones, though not all of them. The profile shows some 590 clones, under 45% of them singletons. The specimen comprised lung tumor tissue, sampled before any cancer treatment. These receptors were obtained from an older female donor with stage I lung adenocarcinoma.

This chain joins TRBV5-1 and TRBJ2-1; 11 bases fit TRBD2. Trimming took 6 bases from V and 5 from J; bases not matched to a gene: 7. Looked up from germline, CDR1 is SGHRS and CDR2 is YFSETQ. The CDR3 spans 15 residues. Here the CDR3 reads CASTGKLAGDNEQFF. In nucleotides, the CDR3 is TGCGCCAGCACCGGAAAACTAGCGGGAGACAATGAGCAGTTCTTC.

Within the sample, this clone is large. V is TRBV5-1 and J is TRBJ1-3; D is perhaps TRBD1 (5 bases). The CDR3 is 15 residues long. Germline V gene sequence: CDR1 SGHRS, CDR2 YFSETQ. V lost 0 bases and J lost 0, with 7 bases in between. CDR3 DNA sequence: TGCGCCAGCAGCTTGGCAGGGATCTCTGGAAACACCATATATTTT. This encodes CASSLAGISGNTIYF. Drawing the rest from reference TRBV5-1 and TRBJ1-3, the complete variable domain is KAGVTQTPRYLIKTRGQQVTLSCSPISGHRSVSWYQQTPGQGLQFLFEYFSETQRNKGNFPGRFSGRQFSNSRSEMNVSTLELGDSALYLCASSLAGISGNTIYFGEGSWLTVV.

The chain links TRBV19 to TRBJ1-4; 10 bases match TRBD1. The CDR3 loop spans 15 amino acids. J gave up 8 bases and V 4 bases, and 7 bases lay outside the gene matches. The germline V gene encodes CDR1 LNHDA and CDR2 SQIVND (reference sequence). CDR3 bases: TGTGCCAGTAGTACGAGGGACAGGGGACGCGAAAAACTGTTTTTT. This sequence encodes CASSTRDRGREKLFF.

This chain joins TRBV5-1 and TRBJ2-3; 8 nucleotides line up with TRBD1. This CDR3 has 16 amino acids. The germline CDR1 and CDR2 sequences are SGHRS and YFSETQ. With V trimmed by 4 bases and J by 5 bases, 12 bases remained unmatched. CDR3 nucleotides: TGCGCCAGCAGCGCCGGGTGGGGACAGGCAGTAGATACGCAGTATTTT. Amino acid sequence: CASSAGWGQAVDTQYF.

The genes are TRBV6-8 and TRBJ2-1, with TRBD1 matching over 8 bases. The CDR3 is 12 residues long. Germline CDR1 MNHGY, CDR2 SAAAGT. With 4 bases clipped from V and 10 bases from J, the junction kept 3 bases outside the gene matches. As DNA, the CDR3 is TGTGCCAGCAGTTTAAGGACAGGGGAGCAGTTCTTC. Residues: CASSLRTGEQFF.

The chain employs TRBV28 and TRBJ2-7; D is possibly TRBD2 (6 bases). The CDR3 totals 13 residues. Deletions cut 3 bases from V and 3 bases from J, with 9 bases between. Germline values: CDR1 MDHEN, CDR2 SYDVKM. The CDR3 coding sequence is TGTGCCAGCAGTTTGGCGGACTACTACGAGCAGTACTTC. Translation: CASSLADYYEQYF.

This clone was detected only a few times. The rearrangement joins TRBV6-8 to TRBJ1-2; the match to TRBD1 covers 9 bases. V shed 2 bases, J shed 4 bases, and the junction held 5 bases outside the gene matches. The CDR3 contains 15 residues. CDR1 and CDR2 from the germline V gene are MNHGY and SAAAGT. Here the CDR3 DNA reads TGTGCCAGCAGTTACCAGACAGGGGGTGGCTATGGCTACACCTTC. This gives the protein CASSYQTGGGYGYTF.

The chain couples TRBV15 to TRBJ2-5; 8 bases match TRBD1. This CDR3 spans 14 amino acids. Trimming cost V 3 bases and J 5 bases; bases outside gene matches: 5. Germline V gives CDR1 LNHNV, CDR2 YYDKDF (reference sequence). CDR3 DNA: TGTGCCACCAGCAGGCAGGGGGCTGGGGAGACCCAGTACTTC. Translated, it gives CATSRQGAGETQYF.

This chain uses TRBV6-8 with TRBJ2-5; a possible D gene is TRBD2 (6 bases). Trimming removed 5 bases at V and 5 bases at J, with 18 bases between. The CDR3 runs 15 residues. CDR1 and CDR2 from the germline V gene are MNHGY and SAAAGT. The CDR3 DNA reads TGTGCCAGCAGTGATCTTAGCGGAGGCGGGGAGACCCAGTACTTC. Translated, it gives CASSDLSGGGETQYF.

The chain is built from TRBV11-3 and TRBJ2-1; 13 positions agree with TRBD2. Per the germline V gene, CDR1 is SGHNT and CDR2 is YENEEA. The CDR3 has 16 residues. After removal of 5 bases from V and 7 bases from J, the junction contained 8 bases not matched to a gene. CDR3 sequence reads: CASSHILAGGFNEQFF. In DNA, the CDR3 is TGTGCCAGCAGCCATATACTAGCGGGAGGGTTTAATGAGCAGTTCTTC.

The rearrangement joins TRBV19 to TRBJ2-1; D perhaps matches TRBD2 (6 bases). CDR1 is LNHDA, CDR2 SQIVND, per germline (reference sequence). Trimming cost V 3 bases and J 0 bases, with 18 bases left between them. There are 18 residues in the CDR3. CDR3: CASSIFGRDSGSYNEQFF. CDR3 DNA: TGTGCCAGTAGTATTTTCGGGCGGGATAGTGGCTCCTACAATGAGCAGTTCTTC.

The chain joins TRBV11-3 to TRBJ1-3; no clear D. Germline-derived CDR1 and CDR2 are SGHNT and YENEEA. The V gene lost 2 bases and the J gene lost 4 bases, with 15 bases spanning the gap. This CDR3 is 16 amino acids long. This CDR3 is CASSLNLGLGGNTIYF. The DNA for the CDR3 is TGTGCCAGCAGCTTAAATCTGGGGTTAGGAGGAAACACCATATATTTT.

The chain recombines TRBV11-3 with TRBJ2-1; TRBD1 aligns across 9 bases. The CDR3 consists of 15 residues. V was clipped by 5 bases and J by 4 bases; unmatched bases: 6. Looked up from germline, CDR1 is SGHNT and CDR2 is YENEEA. The CDR3 loop is CASSQTGGGYNEQFF. The CDR3 DNA is TGTGCCAGCAGCCAGACAGGGGGAGGGTACAATGAGCAGTTCTTC.

The sample holds a few counts of this clone. CDR3 region: CASSVEVGGRVEAFF. The DNA for the CDR3 is TGTGCCAGCAGCGTAGAAGTTGGGGGGCGAGTTGAAGCTTTCTTT. The chain has TRBV9 and TRBJ1-1; possible D gene TRBD1, 6 bases. This CDR3 contains 15 residues. Germline CDR1 and CDR2: SGDLS and YYNGEE. The V end lost 0 bases, the J end lost 7 bases, and 16 bases lay between the germline ends.

The V gene is TRBV30, the J gene TRBJ2-3, with 15 bases identical to TRBD2. The germline CDR1 and CDR2 sequences are GTSNPN and SVGIG (reference sequence). J lost 3 bases, V lost 4 bases, and 8 bases had no gene match. CDR3 length equals 17 residues. The chain's CDR3 is CAWIGTSGRQGTDTQYF. CDR3 sequence (DNA): TGTGCCTGGATAGGGACTAGCGGGAGGCAGGGAACAGATACGCAGTATTTT.

The chain has TRBV6-8 and TRBJ2-2, with D unclear. CDR1 is MNHGY, CDR2 SAAAGT, per germline. Trimming removed 1 base from V and 0 bases from J, with 3 bases in between. This CDR3 spans 14 amino acids. The CDR3 coding sequence is TGTGCCAGCAGTTACTGGGCGAACACCGGGGAGCTGTTTTTT. Encoded protein: CASSYWANTGELFF.

This clone was observed a handful of times. The chain recombines TRBV5-1 with TRBJ2-6; D is undetermined. Germline assignment: CDR1 SGHRS and CDR2 YFSETQ. V dropped 4 bases and J dropped 0 bases, with 8 bases sitting between them. This CDR3 is built from 15 residues. CDR3 region: CASSPTLSGANVLTF. The DNA for the CDR3 is TGCGCCAGCAGCCCGACACTCTCTGGGGCCAACGTCCTGACTTTC.

V usage is TRBV30 and J usage is TRBJ2-5; TRBD1 agrees at 8 bases. Germline V gives CDR1 GTSNPN, CDR2 SVGIG (reference sequence). Losses at the gene ends were 3 bases for V and 5 bases for J; bases not matched to a gene: 11. This CDR3 contains 15 residues. CDR3: CAWRNQGAGVETQYF. CDR3 sequence (DNA): TGTGCCTGGAGGAACCAGGGGGCCGGGGTCGAGACCCAGTACTTC. Drawing the rest from reference TRBV30 and TRBJ2-5, the complete variable domain is SQTIHQWPATLVQPVGSPLSLECTVEGTSNPNLYWYRQAAGRGLQLLFYSVGIGQISSEVPQNLSASRPQDRQFILSSKKLLLSDSGFYLCAWRNQGAGVETQYFGPGTRLLVL.

The chain combines TRBV18 with TRBJ1-1; no clear D. This CDR3 contains 13 residues. V gave up 5 bases and J gave up 3 bases, with 10 bases separating them. CDR1 is KGHSH and CDR2 is LQKENI in the germline V gene. The CDR3 reads CASSSRDYTEAFF. CDR3 DNA sequence: TGTGCCAGCTCATCGCGAGATTACACTGAAGCTTTCTTT.

This clone qualifies as medium-sized. J is TRBJ1-1 and V is TRBV11-3; no reliable D call. V dropped 7 bases and J dropped 4 bases, with 16 bases sitting between them. Germline assignment: CDR1 SGHNT and CDR2 YENEEA. The CDR3 totals 14 residues. The CDR3 protein is CASTFGRASTEAFF. The CDR3 DNA is TGTGCCAGCACCTTTGGTCGGGCAAGCACTGAAGCTTTCTTT.

This clone was seen a handful of times. The V call is TRBV9, the J call TRBJ2-5; 9 bases align to TRBD2. J was trimmed by 6 bases and V by 4 bases; bases with no gene match: 7. The germline gives CDR1 SGDLS, CDR2 YYNGEE. The CDR3 consists of 14 residues. CDR3 protein: CASSPITSGQTQYF. CDR3 in DNA: TGTGCCAGCAGCCCAATTACTAGCGGGCAGACCCAGTACTTC.

The chain combines TRBV10-3 with TRBJ1-4; the match to TRBD1 covers 8 bases. The germline CDR1 and CDR2 sequences are ENHRY and SYGVKD. The J segment lost 4 bases and the V segment lost 8 bases, leaving 12 bases of the junction unmatched. The length of the CDR3 is 16 residues. CDR3 nucleotide sequence: TGTGCCATCGGGGACTCACAGGGGGAGTTTAATGAAAAACTGTTTTTT. Amino acid sequence: CAIGDSQGEFNEKLFF.

This chain uses TRBV30 with TRBJ2-7; 14 bases align to TRBD2. From germline, CDR1 is GTSNPN and CDR2 SVGIG (reference sequence). V dropped 2 bases and J dropped 7; count of bases not matched to a gene: 19. The CDR3 totals 19 residues. The CDR3: CAWSPGRVSRLAGGWEQYF. Here the CDR3 DNA reads TGTGCCTGGAGTCCAGGCCGGGTCAGCCGACTAGCGGGAGGGTGGGAGCAGTACTTC.

The rearrangement joins TRBV9 to TRBJ1-5; D uncertain. CDR3 length: 14 amino acids. Trimming took 5 bases from V and 7 from J, leaving 16 bases between them. Germline CDR1 reads SGDLS; CDR2 reads YYNGEE. For the CDR3, the DNA is TGTGCCAGCAGTGCTGGGAGGGCGGGGCAGCCCCAGCATTTT. This codes for CASSAGRAGQPQHF.